The T cell receptor (beta chain) described here comes from a study of blood T cell repertoires in COVID-19 (dated by TCRdb to about 2020). Looking at the study overall: Samples covering the acute and convalescent phases of COVID-19 were provided by collaborators in the United States, Italy and Spain. The material from the prospective study consisted of cDNA or gDNA derived from T cells, B-cell-depleted T cells, or PBMCs. Deeply sampled blood TCRbeta repertoires from subjects exposed to, actively infected with, or recovered from COVID-19 were included in the dataset. The repertoires were released in a freely available public database intended as a resource for research on the immune response to SARS-CoV-2. Samples were obtained from the ongoing ImmuneRACE study (first 160 participants) and from 1,254 subjects provided by 6 global collaborators. A de-identified subject ID, COVID-19 status, age in years and sex were almost always included in the sample metadata. Where available, HLA class I and class II types were taken from metadata supplied by the sample provider and were not determined by assay-based typing.

TCRbeta CDR3 regions were amplified from genomic DNA by means of the immunoSEQ Assay, a bias-controlled multiplex PCR. As for the original processing: Nucleated cell counts per sample were estimated from amplification of reference gene primers within the assay. To quantify the absolute abundance of each unique TCRbeta CDR3 rearrangement, sequence reads were collapsed and filtered. For each sample, productive Simpson clonality was calculated as the square root of Simpson's diversity index over productive rearrangements. TCRdb mirrors the immuneACCESS table, restricted to in-frame sequences. Some clones are absent from its copies; in checked studies, under half trace to an unresolved V gene, and the reason for the others is unknown. The V and J calls and the clone size are those of that table, but D and trimming were determined from the DNA. For this sample the table gives roughly 130,000 clones, of which 65% to 85% were detected only once. Approximately 3.6% of the sample belongs to the ten largest clones.

Study-wide conclusions, independent of this receptor: The quantity of clinical and demographic metadata differed by source and by participant and was supplied without curation.

The CDR3 covers 15 residues, taking in both the cysteine and the phenylalanine. The CDR3 DNA has 45 bases and is translated from base 1. In the germline V gene, CDR1 corresponds to KGHDR and CDR2 to SFDVKD. Germline trimming amounts to 9 bases on V and 3 bases on J, with 5 as the count of junction bases outside the gene matches. As for this clone: The antigen this receptor binds is unknown. No per-base quality is available; no much larger clone lies one base away.

Participants in the prospective study were enrolled through a virtual design, were aged 18 to 89 years, and lived in fewer than 30 United States geographic areas. In the prospective study, participants were assigned to cohorts based on the clinical history participants reported in a screening survey and a study questionnaire. Recovered participants in ImmuneRACE Cohort 3 were defined as having two consecutive negative NP/OP PCR tests, clearance from a healthcare professional, or resolution of symptoms. Each participant in the prospective study had whole blood, serum and a nasopharyngeal or oropharyngeal swab collected by mobile phlebotomists. Prospective study participants could optionally give additional blood draws and questionnaires over an approximately two-month period. Blood samples from the prospective study were shipped frozen or at room temperature prior to DNA extraction.

The sequence came from a woman in her twenties or thirties who had recovered from COVID-19. The sequence joins TRBV24-1 to TRBJ2-6, with 9 central nucleotides matching TRBD2. What was sequenced was PBMCs or T cells enriched from blood (not recorded which). The nucleotides read TGTGCCACCGGACTAGCGTTTGGTGGGGCCAACGTCCTGACTTTC. Translated, this is CATGLAFGGANVLTF.